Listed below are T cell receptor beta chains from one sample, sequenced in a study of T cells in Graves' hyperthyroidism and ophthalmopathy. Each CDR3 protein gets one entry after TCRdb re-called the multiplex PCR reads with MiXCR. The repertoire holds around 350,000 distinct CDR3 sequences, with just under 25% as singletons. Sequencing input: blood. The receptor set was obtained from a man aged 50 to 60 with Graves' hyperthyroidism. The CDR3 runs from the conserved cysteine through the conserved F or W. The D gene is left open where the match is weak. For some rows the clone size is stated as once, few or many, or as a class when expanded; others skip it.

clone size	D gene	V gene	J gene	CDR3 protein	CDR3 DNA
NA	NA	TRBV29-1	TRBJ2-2	CSVVWLARTGELFF	TGCAGCGTTGTTTGGCTAGCGAGGACCGGGGAGCTGTTTTTT
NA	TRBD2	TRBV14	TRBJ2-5	CASSQGGLAGQETQYF	TGTGCCAGCAGCCAAGGGGGACTAGCGGGACAAGAGACCCAGTACTTC
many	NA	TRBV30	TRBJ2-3	CAWSGISKDTQYF	TGTGCCTGGAGTGGTATCTCGAAGGATACGCAGTATTTT
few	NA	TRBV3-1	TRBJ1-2	CASSRRVTYGYTF	TGTGCCAGCAGCCGGAGGGTTACCTATGGCTACACCTTC
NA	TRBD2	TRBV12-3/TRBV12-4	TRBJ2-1	CASSFIKREGNEQFF	TGTGCCAGCAGTTTTATAAAGCGGGAGGGAAATGAGCAGTTCTTC
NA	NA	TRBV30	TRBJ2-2	CAWSVRGTGELFF	TGTGCCTGGAGTGTAAGGGGCACCGGGGAGCTGTTTTTT
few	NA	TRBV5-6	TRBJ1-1	CASSQTGQTEAFF	TGTGCCAGCAGCCAGACGGGACAAACTGAAGCTTTCTTT
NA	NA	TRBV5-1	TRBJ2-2	CASSLGTTQGELFF	TGCGCCAGCAGCCTAGGGACCACTCAGGGGGAGCTGTTTTTT
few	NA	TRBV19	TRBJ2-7	CASSIVQGTSYEQYF	TGTGCCAGTAGTATTGTACAGGGGACTTCCTACGAGCAGTACTTC
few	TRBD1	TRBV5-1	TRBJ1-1	CASSLDRGPAEAFF	TGCGCCAGCAGCTTGGACAGGGGGCCTGCTGAAGCTTTCTTT
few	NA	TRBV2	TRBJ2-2	CASSNRDTGELFF	TGTGCCAGCAGCAACAGGGACACCGGGGAGCTGTTTTTT
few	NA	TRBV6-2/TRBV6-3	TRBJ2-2	CASSYARTTGELFF	TGTGCCAGCAGTTACGCCAGGACCACCGGGGAGCTGTTTTTT
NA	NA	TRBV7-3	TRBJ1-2	CASSRSPGTDYGYTF	TGTGCCAGCAGCCGTTCTCCCGGGACGGACTATGGCTACACCTTC
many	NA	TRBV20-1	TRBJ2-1	CSARDWNHEQFF	TGCAGTGCTAGAGATTGGAACCATGAGCAGTTCTTC
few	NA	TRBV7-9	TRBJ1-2	CASSFPSSHGYTF	TGTGCCAGCAGCTTCCCATCCTCTCATGGCTACACCTTC
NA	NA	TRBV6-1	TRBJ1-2	CASSEVGRAGGYTF	TGTGCCAGCAGTGAAGTGGGAAGGGCGGGTGGCTACACCTTC